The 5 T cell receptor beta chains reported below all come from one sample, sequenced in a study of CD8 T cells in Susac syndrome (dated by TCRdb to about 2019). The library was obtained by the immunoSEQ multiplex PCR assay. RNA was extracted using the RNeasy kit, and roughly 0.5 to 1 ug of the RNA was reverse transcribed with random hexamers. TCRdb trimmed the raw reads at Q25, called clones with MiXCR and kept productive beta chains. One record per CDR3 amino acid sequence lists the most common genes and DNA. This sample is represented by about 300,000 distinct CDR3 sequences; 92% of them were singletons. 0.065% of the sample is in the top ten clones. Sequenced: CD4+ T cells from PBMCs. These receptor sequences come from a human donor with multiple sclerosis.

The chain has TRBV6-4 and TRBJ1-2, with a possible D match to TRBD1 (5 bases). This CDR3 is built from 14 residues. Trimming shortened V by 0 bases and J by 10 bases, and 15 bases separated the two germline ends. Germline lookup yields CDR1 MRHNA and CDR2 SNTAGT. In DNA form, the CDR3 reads TGTGCCAGCAGTGACTCACCGGGGACGCTCCTCTACACCTTC. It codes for CASSDSPGTLLYTF.

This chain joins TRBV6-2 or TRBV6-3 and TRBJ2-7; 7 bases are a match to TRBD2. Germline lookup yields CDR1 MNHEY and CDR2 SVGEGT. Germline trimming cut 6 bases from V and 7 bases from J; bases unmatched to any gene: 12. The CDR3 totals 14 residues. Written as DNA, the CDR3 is TGTGCCAGCAGCCCCCGTTCCCCGGGGGGAGAGCAGTACTTC. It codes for CASSPRSPGGEQYF.

CDR3 DNA: TGCAGTGCTATGGCGGGAGGGCCAGAGGGAGAGACCCAGTACTTC. It codes for CSAMAGGPEGETQYF. V and J are TRBV20-1 and TRBJ2-5; TRBD2 matches 9 bases. V dropped 4 bases and J dropped 4; count of bases not matched to a gene: 10. Germline CDR1 and CDR2: DFQATT and SNEGSKA (reference sequence). The CDR3 sequence is 15 residues long.

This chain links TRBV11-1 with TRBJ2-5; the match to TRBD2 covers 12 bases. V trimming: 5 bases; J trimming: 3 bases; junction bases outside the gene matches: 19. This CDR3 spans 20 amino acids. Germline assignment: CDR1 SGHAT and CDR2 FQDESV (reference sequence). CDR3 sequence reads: CASSIPIQLLAGGTKETQYF. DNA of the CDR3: TGTGCCAGCAGCATCCCGATACAACTACTAGCGGGGGGCACTAAAGAGACCCAGTACTTC.

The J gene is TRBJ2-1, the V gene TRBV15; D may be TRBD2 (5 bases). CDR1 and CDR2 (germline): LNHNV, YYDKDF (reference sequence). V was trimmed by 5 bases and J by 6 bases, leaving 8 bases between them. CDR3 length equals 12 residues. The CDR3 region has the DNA TGTGCCACCAGCGAGCGGAGCAATGAGCAGTTCTTC. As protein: CATSERSNEQFF.